This T cell receptor (beta chain) derives from a study of PD-1 blockade in mismatch repair-deficient tumors. About this clone: The antigen is undetermined.

This table comes from immunoSEQ multiplex PCR, and its TCRdb copy is limited to in-frame clones, with some not included. The table has about 14,000 clones, approximately 84% seen once. Noted time point: identical approximately eleven-day culture without peptide (control). Points from the study as a whole: After pembrolizumab, tumor-resident clones rose rapidly, then generally contracted before radiologic responses. Three of seven peptides expanded clones, giving 142 unique blood TCRs.

CDR1 and CDR2 (germline): SNHLY, FYNNEI. The J segment lost 2 bases and the V segment lost 11 bases, leaving 10 bases of the junction unmatched. The CDR3 runs 14 residues. Sequences were derived from cells cultured in vitro, sampled from a patient treated with pembrolizumab. The source of this sequence is an adult with mismatch repair-deficient cancer. The chain couples TRBV2 to TRBJ2-3, with 7 bases that match TRBD1. CDR3 loop: CAGETGVATDTQYF. The CDR3 coding sequence is TGTGCCGGCGAAACAGGGGTCGCCACAGATACGCAGTATTTT.